These 28 T cell receptor beta chains came from one sample sequenced in a study of blood T cell repertoires in COVID-19. Sequenced by immunoSEQ multiplex PCR; TCRdb stores in-frame clones only, minus some. The sample carries about 170,000 clones, 84% recorded once. Input material: peripheral blood. Every receptor here comes from a man in his forties who had recovered from COVID-19.

The gene calls are TRBV30 and TRBJ1-4; D might be TRBD1 (6 bases). The CDR3 runs 15 residues. Germline-derived CDR1 and CDR2 are GTSNPN and SVGIG (reference sequence). The ends were cut back, 0 bases at V and 8 bases at J, with 16 bases in the middle. The CDR3 loop is CAWSVHQGGEEKLFF. The DNA of the CDR3 is TGTGCCTGGAGTGTACATCAAGGGGGGGAAGAAAAACTGTTTTTT.

Points on this clone: In the same sample, other DNA sequences code for this CDR3. The chain uses TRBV29-1 and TRBJ2-3; no firm D call. This CDR3 region has 12 residues. V was shortened by 1 base and J by 4 bases, with 6 bases between the two germline ends. The V gene's germline CDR1 is SQVTM and CDR2 ANQGSEA. The CDR3 nucleotides read TGCAGCGTTGAAGGGAGCTCAGATACGCAGTATTTT. It yields the protein CSVEGSSDTQYF.

The CDR3 region is CASSFSQAYEQYF. The CDR3 nucleotides read TGCGCCAGCAGCTTTTCACAGGCCTACGAGCAGTACTTC. The rearrangement links TRBV5-1 to TRBJ2-7, with a weak D call TRBD1 (5 bases). V lost 2 bases, J lost 2 bases, and 8 bases lay in between. This CDR3 contains 13 residues. From germline, CDR1 is SGHRS and CDR2 YFSETQ.

The chain couples TRBV4-1 to TRBJ1-2; 7 bases fit TRBD1. Germline V gene sequence: CDR1 MGHRA, CDR2 YSYEKL. The trim removed 4 bases at V and 3 bases at J, leaving 5 bases unmatched. This CDR3 has 14 amino acids. The CDR3 DNA reads as TGCGCCAGCAGCCCCCGGGACAGCTACTATGGCTACACCTTC. Translating it yields CASSPRDSYYGYTF.

The chain couples TRBV18 to TRBJ1-1, with D uncertain. With 3 bases removed from V and 4 bases from J, the gap between germline ends came to 12 bases. The germline CDR1 and CDR2 sequences are KGHSH and LQKENI. The CDR3 length is 14 residues. The CDR3 reads CASSPNPRITEAFF. Written as DNA, the CDR3 is TGTGCCAGCTCACCGAATCCCAGGATCACTGAAGCTTTCTTT.

This clone was detected a few times. The chain couples TRBV4-2 to TRBJ2-7; D perhaps matches TRBD2 (6 bases). This CDR3 spans 15 amino acids. Germline V lookup: CDR1 LGHNA, CDR2 YNFKEQ. V lost 1 base to trimming and J lost 3 bases, with 13 bases between them. CDR3 in amino acids: CASSQAGVANYEQYF. DNA for the CDR3: TGTGCCAGCAGCCAAGCGGGAGTGGCGAACTACGAGCAGTACTTC.

There are a few counts of this clone. V and J are TRBV10-3 and TRBJ2-5; D might be TRBD1 (7 bases). The CDR3 consists of 14 residues. CDR1 ENHRY and CDR2 SYGVKD come from the germline V gene. V shed 10 bases and J shed 5 bases, with 20 bases lying between them. The CDR3 sequence: CATGLRTGGETQYF. Here the CDR3 DNA reads TGTGCCACGGGCCTAAGGACAGGAGGGGAGACCCAGTACTTC.

The CDR3 DNA sequence: TGTGCCAGCAGTTCCCTAAATCAGCCCCAGCATTTT. Translating gives CASSSLNQPQHF. The J gene is TRBJ1-5, the V gene TRBV6-2 or TRBV6-3; D is uncertain. Germline-derived CDR1 and CDR2 are MNHEY and SVGEGT. Trimming pared 4 bases from V and 4 bases from J, leaving 5 bases between. The CDR3 consists of 12 residues.

V usage is TRBV2 and J usage is TRBJ1-1; 7 bases fit TRBD1. V trimming: 0 bases; J trimming: 10 bases; junction bases outside the gene matches: 2. Germline V lookup: CDR1 SNHLY, CDR2 FYNNEI. The length of the CDR3 is 12 residues. The CDR3 protein is CASSEADRVAFF. CDR3 nucleotides: TGTGCCAGCAGTGAAGCCGACAGGGTAGCTTTCTTT. Complete variable domain (other parts from reference TRBV2 and TRBJ1-1): EPEVTQTPSHQVTQMGQEVILRCVPISNHLYFYWYRQILGQKVEFLVSFYNNEISEKSEIFDDQFSVERPDGSNFTLKIRSTKLEDSAMYFCASSEADRVAFFGQGTRLTVV.

The genes are TRBV3-1 (or the pseudogene TRBV3-2) and TRBJ2-6, with D uncertain. From germline, CDR1 is LGHDT and CDR2 YNNKEL (reference sequence). Trimming removed 7 bases from V and 3 bases from J, with 28 bases in between. The CDR3 has 20 residues. Here the CDR3 DNA reads TGTGCCAGCACGCGCCTCGTTTCGAGCCGGAGTTCTGGTGGGGCCAACGTCCTGACTTTC. Protein product: CASTRLVSSRSSGGANVLTF.

This chain uses TRBV2 with TRBJ1-2; 9 nucleotides align to TRBD1. The trim removed 4 bases at V and 8 bases at J, leaving 11 bases unmatched. Germline V gene lookup returns CDR1 SNHLY and CDR2 FYNNEI. The CDR3 loop spans 15 amino acids. The CDR3 protein is CASSVWTGASGGYTF. DNA for the CDR3: TGTGCCAGCAGTGTATGGACAGGGGCCTCGGGCGGCTACACCTTC. Full variable domain (missing parts from reference TRBV2 and TRBJ1-2): EPEVTQTPSHQVTQMGQEVILRCVPISNHLYFYWYRQILGQKVEFLVSFYNNEISEKSEIFDDQFSVERPDGSNFTLKIRSTKLEDSAMYFCASSVWTGASGGYTFGSGTRLTVV.

This clone has a single count. The CDR3 DNA follows: TGTGCCAGCAAGGGGTACAATTCACCCCTCCACTTT. Residues: CASKGYNSPLHF. The rearrangement joins TRBV6-6 to TRBJ1-6; tentatively, D is TRBD1 (5 bases). This CDR3 comprises 12 residues. Germline values: CDR1 MNHNY, CDR2 SVGAGI (reference sequence). Trimming cost V 7 bases and J 7 bases, with 8 bases left between them.

This clone has just a few counts. The chain employs TRBV12-3 or TRBV12-4 and TRBJ1-1; 8 positions agree with TRBD1. Trimming removed 6 bases from V and 8 bases from J; junction bases left unmatched: 8. The CDR3 has 13 residues. The CDR3 is CASRADRGGEAFF. The CDR3 nucleotides read TGTGCCAGCAGGGCAGACAGGGGCGGGGAAGCTTTCTTT.

The chain links TRBV6-6 to TRBJ1-6, with a weak D call TRBD1 (6 bases). Germline V gene sequence: CDR1 MNHNY, CDR2 SVGAGI (reference sequence). Trimming removed 10 bases at V and 9 bases at J, with 16 bases between. The CDR3 is 13 amino acids. This CDR3 reads CATRGGESSPLHF. The CDR3 coding sequence is TGTGCCACTCGAGGGGGGGAGAGTTCACCCCTCCACTTT.

The V and J genes are TRBV5-6 and TRBJ1-1; D remains unclear. CDR3 length: 14 amino acids. Germline V CDR1 and CDR2: SGHDT, YYEEEE. Deletions cut 5 bases from V and 4 bases from J, with 15 bases between. For the CDR3, the DNA is TGTGCCAGCAGACCGGTCCGTGGGAGCACTGAAGCTTTCTTT. Its protein product is CASRPVRGSTEAFF.

The chain is built from TRBV4-1 and TRBJ1-1, with D possibly TRBD1 on 5 matching bases. This CDR3 spans 14 amino acids. The V end was cut by 0 bases, the J end by 5 bases, with 10 bases between. CDR1 and CDR2 from the germline V gene are MGHRA and YSYEKL. The chain's CDR3 is CASSQEGAGTEAFF. The CDR3 DNA reads TGCGCCAGCAGCCAAGAAGGGGCGGGAACTGAAGCTTTCTTT.

The chain employs TRBV20-1 and TRBJ1-2; the D is unclear. The CDR3 extends over 11 amino acids. Trimming removed 6 bases from V and 3 bases from J, with 8 bases in between. Germline-derived CDR1 and CDR2 are DFQATT and SNEGSKA (reference sequence). The CDR3 protein is CSAPPDYGYTF. For the CDR3, the DNA is TGCAGTGCGCCGCCGGACTATGGCTACACCTTC.

The chain is built from TRBV7-9 and TRBJ2-5, with 9 bases aligning to TRBD2. Germline CDR1 reads SEHNR; CDR2 reads FQNEAQ (reference sequence). The CDR3 has 13 residues. Unmatched junction bases numbered 3, after V lost 5 bases and J lost 5 bases. The CDR3 region has the DNA TGTGCCAGCAGCCGCGGGGGGGTCGAGACCCAGTACTTC. Amino acids: CASSRGGVETQYF.

The chain recombines TRBV28 with TRBJ2-2; 13 nucleotides align to TRBD2. V dropped 6 bases and J dropped 7; count of bases not matched to a gene: 11. The CDR3 is made up of 17 amino acids. Germline V gene lookup returns CDR1 MDHEN and CDR2 SYDVKM. The CDR3 DNA follows: TGTGCCAGCAGACGGACTAGCGGGAGAGCTAGTCTCGGGGAGCTGTTTTTT. It specifies CASRRTSGRASLGELFF.

The chain has TRBV5-4 and TRBJ2-5; 8 bases agree with TRBD1. The germline V gene encodes CDR1 SGHNT and CDR2 YYREEE (reference sequence). The CDR3 runs 14 residues. The V segment lost 4 bases and the J segment 2 bases; nucleotides outside the gene matches: 4. The CDR3 nucleotides are TGTGCCAGCAGCGCAGGACAGGGACAAGAGACCCAGTACTTC. Translated, it gives CASSAGQGQETQYF.

The chain uses TRBV28 and TRBJ1-4; D is possibly TRBD1 (5 bases). Trimming took off 4 bases at V and 6 bases at J, with 18 bases between the two ends. The CDR3 loop spans 16 amino acids. In germline, CDR1 is MDHEN, CDR2 SYDVKM. The CDR3, as DNA: TGTGCCAGCAGTTCGGCGGGAGGGGAATTGGATGAAAAACTGTTTTTT. Translation: CASSSAGGELDEKLFF.

The chain joins TRBV7-9 to TRBJ2-3; D gene unclear. V lost 6 bases and J lost 4, with 11 bases in between. This CDR3 is built from 13 residues. In germline, CDR1 is SEHNR, CDR2 FQNEAQ (reference sequence). The CDR3 DNA reads as TGTGCCAGCAGTCAGCTAGTAGCAGATACGCAGTATTTT. Encoded protein: CASSQLVADTQYF.

The rearrangement joins TRBV18 to TRBJ2-7; D perhaps matches TRBD1 (5 bases). Deletions cut 3 bases from V and 3 bases from J, with 6 bases between. Germline V gene data show CDR1 as KGHSH and CDR2 as LQKENI. This CDR3 is built from 12 residues. The CDR3 coding sequence is TGTGCCAGCTCACCCGACAGCTACGAGCAGTACTTC. This sequence encodes CASSPDSYEQYF.

The chain carries TRBV28 and TRBJ2-7; perhaps TRBD2 as D (7 bases). V was shortened by 7 bases and J by 4 bases, with 14 bases between the two germline ends. The CDR3 extends over 13 amino acids. Germline values: CDR1 MDHEN, CDR2 SYDVKM. Written as DNA, the CDR3 is TGTGCCAGCATTAGGGGGGGAACTTACGAGCAGTACTTC. This encodes CASIRGGTYEQYF.

The gene calls are TRBV6-2 or TRBV6-3 and TRBJ2-5; D is perhaps TRBD2 (7 bases). V lost 1 base and J 5 bases, leaving 11 bases between the germline ends. The CDR3 consists of 14 residues. Germline V CDR1 and CDR2: MNHEY, SVGEGT. The CDR3: CASSYLQGGETQYF. Written as DNA, the CDR3 is TGTGCCAGCAGTTACTTACAGGGAGGGGAGACCCAGTACTTC.

In this sample, this clone turned up a few times. This CDR3 is CASSRTGRGANVLTF. The CDR3 coding sequence is TGTGCCAGCAGTCGGACAGGGAGGGGAGCCAACGTCCTGACTTTC. The rearrangement joins TRBV6-2 or TRBV6-3 to TRBJ2-6; D is perhaps TRBD1 (8 bases). The CDR3 consists of 15 residues. V lost 5 bases, J lost 7 bases, and 15 bases lay in between. Germline V lookup: CDR1 MNHEY, CDR2 SVGEGT.

This clone was detected only once. CDR3 protein: CASSTLGGDYEQYF. The CDR3 DNA is TGTGCCAGCAGCACTCTAGGGGGAGACTACGAGCAGTACTTC. The chain combines TRBV9 with TRBJ2-7, with D maybe TRBD1 (6 bases). The V gene lost 4 bases and the J gene lost 3 bases, with 14 bases spanning the gap. CDR1 and CDR2 from the germline V gene are SGDLS and YYNGEE. The CDR3 is 14 amino acids.

The V call is TRBV6-2 or TRBV6-3, the J call TRBJ2-1, with 11 bases fitting TRBD2. The length of the CDR3 is 16 residues. With V trimmed by 6 bases and J by 2 bases, 6 bases remained unmatched. Germline CDR1 is MNHEY and CDR2 is SVGEGT. The CDR3 region is CASSSHSGGAYNEQFF. In DNA form, the CDR3 reads TGTGCCAGCAGCTCCCATAGCGGGGGGGCCTACAATGAGCAGTTCTTC.